Sequencing of this TCR beta chain was carried out in a study of T-cell reconstitution after alpha-beta-depleted transplantation in children. A library of TCRbeta sequences, prepared with unique molecular identifiers, was generated. TCRdb re-called the PCR reads with MiXCR, one entry per CDR3 protein. The data hold around 700,000 distinct CDR3 sequences, with about 12% observed a single time. The sample holds a few counts of this clonotype. The source material was PBMCs, sampled before TCRalphabeta/CD19-depleted stem cell transplant. The TCR comes from a girl under 10 years old with congenital amegakaryocytic thrombocytopenia, due to receive a stem cell transplant.

The CDR3 DNA follows: TGTGCCAGCAGCACAAGGACCTACACCGGGGAGCTGTTTTTT. Its translation: CASSTRTYTGELFF. The J gene is TRBJ2-2, the V gene TRBV7-7; no clear D. CDR3 length: 14 amino acids. Germline CDR1 SSHAT, CDR2 FNYEAQ (reference sequence). V was trimmed by 5 bases and J by 3 bases, leaving 10 bases between them. The full variable domain, its missing parts supplied by reference TRBV7-7 and TRBJ2-2, is GAGVSQSPRYKVTKRGQDVTLRCDPISSHATLYWYQQALGQGPEFLTYFNYEAQPDKSGLPSDRFSAERPEGSISTLTIQRTEQRDSAMYRCASSTRTYTGELFFGEGSRLTVL.